The clone carrying this T cell receptor beta chain appeared once. The sample is drawn from a study of OX40 agonist ivuxolimab in advanced cancers. The CDR3 sequence is 16 residues long. Germline loops: CDR1 SGDLS, CDR2 YYNGEE. Between the trimmed V and J ends, which lost 2 bases and 3 bases, there was a span of 12 bases. Profiled with immunoSEQ multiplex PCR; TCRdb holds only in-frame clones, not every one. The data contain some 60,000 clones, 85% of them seen just once; the ten biggest clones take up 4%. The V and J genes are TRBV9 and TRBJ1-6, with no clear D. The TCR sequence derives from an adult with an advanced solid tumor such as melanoma, head and neck, liver or kidney cancer. Specimen: CD4+ or CD8+ T cells sorted from blood, collected in a trial of the OX40 agonist ivuxolimab. The CDR3 here is CASSVGWAGYNSPLHF. CDR3 sequence (DNA): TGTGCCAGCAGCGTCGGCTGGGCCGGCTATAATTCACCCCTCCACTTT. The variable domain in full, completed from reference TRBV9 and TRBJ1-6, reads DSGVTQTPKHLITATGQRVTLRCSPRSGDLSVYWYQQSLDQGLQFLIQYYNGEERAKGNILERFSAQQFPDLHSELNLSSLELGDSALYFCASSVGWAGYNSPLHFGNGTRLTVT.